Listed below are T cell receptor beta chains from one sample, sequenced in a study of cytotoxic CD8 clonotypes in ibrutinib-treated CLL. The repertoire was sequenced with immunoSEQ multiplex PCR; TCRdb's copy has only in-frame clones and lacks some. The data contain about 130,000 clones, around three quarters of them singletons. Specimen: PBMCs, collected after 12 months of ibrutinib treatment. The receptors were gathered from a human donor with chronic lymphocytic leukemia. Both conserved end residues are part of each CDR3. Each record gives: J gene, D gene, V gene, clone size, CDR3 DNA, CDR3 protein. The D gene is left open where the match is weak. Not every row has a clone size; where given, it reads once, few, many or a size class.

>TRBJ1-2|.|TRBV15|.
TGTGCCACCAGCAGAGGCGGTAACTATGGCTACACCTTC
CATSRGGNYGYTF
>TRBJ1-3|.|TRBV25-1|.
TGTGCCAGCATCCCCGCCGCCCATGGAAACACCATATATTTT
CASIPAAHGNTIYF
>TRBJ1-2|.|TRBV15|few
TGTGCCACCAGCAGAGGTGTTAACAGGAGGAATGGCTACACCTTC
CATSRGVNRRNGYTF
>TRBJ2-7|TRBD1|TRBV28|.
TGTGCCAGCAGAACTAAGGACAGGGCCCCCCACGAGCAGTACTTC
CASRTKDRAPHEQYF
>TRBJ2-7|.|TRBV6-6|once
TGTGCCACCGGGGACGACGGGTCCTACGAGCAGTACTTC
CATGDDGSYEQYF
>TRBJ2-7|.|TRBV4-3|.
TGCGCCAGCAGCCAAGGTGGGGCCGGGGGAACCTACGAGCAGTACTTC
CASSQGGAGGTYEQYF
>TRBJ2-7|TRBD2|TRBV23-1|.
TGCGCCAGCAGTCCGGGACTAGCGGGACTCGAGCAGTACTTC
CASSPGLAGLEQYF
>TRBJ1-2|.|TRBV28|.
TGTGCCAGCAGTTTATTAAATGGCTACACCTTC
CASSLLNGYTF
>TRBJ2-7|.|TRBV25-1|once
TGTGCCAGCAGTGGGGCTTACGAGCAGTACTTC
CASSGAYEQYF
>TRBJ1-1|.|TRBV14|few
TGTGCCAGCAGCCCCCTTGCAGGGCGGGCTGAAGCTTTCTTT
CASSPLAGRAEAFF
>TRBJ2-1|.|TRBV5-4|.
TGTGCCAGCAGCAATGACTTTGAGCAGTTCTTC
CASSNDFEQFF
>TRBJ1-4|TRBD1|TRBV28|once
TGTGCCAGCAGGACAGGGGGCGAAAACGAAAAACTGTTTTTT
CASRTGGENEKLFF
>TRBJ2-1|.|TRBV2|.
TGTGCCAGCAGTGAAGCGCTCCCCATTCGTACTGGGGGAGGCAATGAGCAGTTCTTC
CASSEALPIRTGGGNEQFF
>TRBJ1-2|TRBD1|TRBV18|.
TGTGCCAGCTCACCAGGAAGGGGGCGTGTGGTGGGCTACACCTTC
CASSPGRGRVVGYTF
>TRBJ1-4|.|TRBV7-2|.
TGTGCCAGCAGCTTAGGGGGGCTCACTAATGAAAAACTGTTTTTT
CASSLGGLTNEKLFF
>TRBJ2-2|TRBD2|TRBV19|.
TGTGCCAGTAGTACCAGCGGGGTGGCCACCGGGGAGCTGTTTTTT
CASSTSGVATGELFF
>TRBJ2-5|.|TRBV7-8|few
TGTGCCAGCAGCTTATGGCCTCAAGAGACCCAGTACTTC
CASSLWPQETQYF
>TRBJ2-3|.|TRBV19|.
TGTGCCAGTAGTTGGCCCAAAAGGACAGATACGCAGTATTTT
CASSWPKRTDTQYF
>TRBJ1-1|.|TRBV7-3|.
TGTGCCAGCAGCTTATCGGTGAACACTGAAGCTTTCTTT
CASSLSVNTEAFF
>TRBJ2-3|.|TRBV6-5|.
TGTGCCAGCAGGGAAGGAGGCACAGATACGCAGTATTTT
CASREGGTDTQYF
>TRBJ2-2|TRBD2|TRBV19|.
TGTGCCAGTAGTCCTGCCGGGACTAGCTATGGGATGGGGGCCGGGGAGCTGTTTTTT
CASSPAGTSYGMGAGELFF
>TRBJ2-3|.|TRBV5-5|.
TGTGCCAGCAGCTTGTACTTTGACACAGATACGCAGTATTTT
CASSLYFDTDTQYF
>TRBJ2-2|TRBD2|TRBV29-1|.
TGCAGCGTTGGCCCGGGACTAGGGGCTTCCGGGGAGCTGTTTTTT
CSVGPGLGASGELFF